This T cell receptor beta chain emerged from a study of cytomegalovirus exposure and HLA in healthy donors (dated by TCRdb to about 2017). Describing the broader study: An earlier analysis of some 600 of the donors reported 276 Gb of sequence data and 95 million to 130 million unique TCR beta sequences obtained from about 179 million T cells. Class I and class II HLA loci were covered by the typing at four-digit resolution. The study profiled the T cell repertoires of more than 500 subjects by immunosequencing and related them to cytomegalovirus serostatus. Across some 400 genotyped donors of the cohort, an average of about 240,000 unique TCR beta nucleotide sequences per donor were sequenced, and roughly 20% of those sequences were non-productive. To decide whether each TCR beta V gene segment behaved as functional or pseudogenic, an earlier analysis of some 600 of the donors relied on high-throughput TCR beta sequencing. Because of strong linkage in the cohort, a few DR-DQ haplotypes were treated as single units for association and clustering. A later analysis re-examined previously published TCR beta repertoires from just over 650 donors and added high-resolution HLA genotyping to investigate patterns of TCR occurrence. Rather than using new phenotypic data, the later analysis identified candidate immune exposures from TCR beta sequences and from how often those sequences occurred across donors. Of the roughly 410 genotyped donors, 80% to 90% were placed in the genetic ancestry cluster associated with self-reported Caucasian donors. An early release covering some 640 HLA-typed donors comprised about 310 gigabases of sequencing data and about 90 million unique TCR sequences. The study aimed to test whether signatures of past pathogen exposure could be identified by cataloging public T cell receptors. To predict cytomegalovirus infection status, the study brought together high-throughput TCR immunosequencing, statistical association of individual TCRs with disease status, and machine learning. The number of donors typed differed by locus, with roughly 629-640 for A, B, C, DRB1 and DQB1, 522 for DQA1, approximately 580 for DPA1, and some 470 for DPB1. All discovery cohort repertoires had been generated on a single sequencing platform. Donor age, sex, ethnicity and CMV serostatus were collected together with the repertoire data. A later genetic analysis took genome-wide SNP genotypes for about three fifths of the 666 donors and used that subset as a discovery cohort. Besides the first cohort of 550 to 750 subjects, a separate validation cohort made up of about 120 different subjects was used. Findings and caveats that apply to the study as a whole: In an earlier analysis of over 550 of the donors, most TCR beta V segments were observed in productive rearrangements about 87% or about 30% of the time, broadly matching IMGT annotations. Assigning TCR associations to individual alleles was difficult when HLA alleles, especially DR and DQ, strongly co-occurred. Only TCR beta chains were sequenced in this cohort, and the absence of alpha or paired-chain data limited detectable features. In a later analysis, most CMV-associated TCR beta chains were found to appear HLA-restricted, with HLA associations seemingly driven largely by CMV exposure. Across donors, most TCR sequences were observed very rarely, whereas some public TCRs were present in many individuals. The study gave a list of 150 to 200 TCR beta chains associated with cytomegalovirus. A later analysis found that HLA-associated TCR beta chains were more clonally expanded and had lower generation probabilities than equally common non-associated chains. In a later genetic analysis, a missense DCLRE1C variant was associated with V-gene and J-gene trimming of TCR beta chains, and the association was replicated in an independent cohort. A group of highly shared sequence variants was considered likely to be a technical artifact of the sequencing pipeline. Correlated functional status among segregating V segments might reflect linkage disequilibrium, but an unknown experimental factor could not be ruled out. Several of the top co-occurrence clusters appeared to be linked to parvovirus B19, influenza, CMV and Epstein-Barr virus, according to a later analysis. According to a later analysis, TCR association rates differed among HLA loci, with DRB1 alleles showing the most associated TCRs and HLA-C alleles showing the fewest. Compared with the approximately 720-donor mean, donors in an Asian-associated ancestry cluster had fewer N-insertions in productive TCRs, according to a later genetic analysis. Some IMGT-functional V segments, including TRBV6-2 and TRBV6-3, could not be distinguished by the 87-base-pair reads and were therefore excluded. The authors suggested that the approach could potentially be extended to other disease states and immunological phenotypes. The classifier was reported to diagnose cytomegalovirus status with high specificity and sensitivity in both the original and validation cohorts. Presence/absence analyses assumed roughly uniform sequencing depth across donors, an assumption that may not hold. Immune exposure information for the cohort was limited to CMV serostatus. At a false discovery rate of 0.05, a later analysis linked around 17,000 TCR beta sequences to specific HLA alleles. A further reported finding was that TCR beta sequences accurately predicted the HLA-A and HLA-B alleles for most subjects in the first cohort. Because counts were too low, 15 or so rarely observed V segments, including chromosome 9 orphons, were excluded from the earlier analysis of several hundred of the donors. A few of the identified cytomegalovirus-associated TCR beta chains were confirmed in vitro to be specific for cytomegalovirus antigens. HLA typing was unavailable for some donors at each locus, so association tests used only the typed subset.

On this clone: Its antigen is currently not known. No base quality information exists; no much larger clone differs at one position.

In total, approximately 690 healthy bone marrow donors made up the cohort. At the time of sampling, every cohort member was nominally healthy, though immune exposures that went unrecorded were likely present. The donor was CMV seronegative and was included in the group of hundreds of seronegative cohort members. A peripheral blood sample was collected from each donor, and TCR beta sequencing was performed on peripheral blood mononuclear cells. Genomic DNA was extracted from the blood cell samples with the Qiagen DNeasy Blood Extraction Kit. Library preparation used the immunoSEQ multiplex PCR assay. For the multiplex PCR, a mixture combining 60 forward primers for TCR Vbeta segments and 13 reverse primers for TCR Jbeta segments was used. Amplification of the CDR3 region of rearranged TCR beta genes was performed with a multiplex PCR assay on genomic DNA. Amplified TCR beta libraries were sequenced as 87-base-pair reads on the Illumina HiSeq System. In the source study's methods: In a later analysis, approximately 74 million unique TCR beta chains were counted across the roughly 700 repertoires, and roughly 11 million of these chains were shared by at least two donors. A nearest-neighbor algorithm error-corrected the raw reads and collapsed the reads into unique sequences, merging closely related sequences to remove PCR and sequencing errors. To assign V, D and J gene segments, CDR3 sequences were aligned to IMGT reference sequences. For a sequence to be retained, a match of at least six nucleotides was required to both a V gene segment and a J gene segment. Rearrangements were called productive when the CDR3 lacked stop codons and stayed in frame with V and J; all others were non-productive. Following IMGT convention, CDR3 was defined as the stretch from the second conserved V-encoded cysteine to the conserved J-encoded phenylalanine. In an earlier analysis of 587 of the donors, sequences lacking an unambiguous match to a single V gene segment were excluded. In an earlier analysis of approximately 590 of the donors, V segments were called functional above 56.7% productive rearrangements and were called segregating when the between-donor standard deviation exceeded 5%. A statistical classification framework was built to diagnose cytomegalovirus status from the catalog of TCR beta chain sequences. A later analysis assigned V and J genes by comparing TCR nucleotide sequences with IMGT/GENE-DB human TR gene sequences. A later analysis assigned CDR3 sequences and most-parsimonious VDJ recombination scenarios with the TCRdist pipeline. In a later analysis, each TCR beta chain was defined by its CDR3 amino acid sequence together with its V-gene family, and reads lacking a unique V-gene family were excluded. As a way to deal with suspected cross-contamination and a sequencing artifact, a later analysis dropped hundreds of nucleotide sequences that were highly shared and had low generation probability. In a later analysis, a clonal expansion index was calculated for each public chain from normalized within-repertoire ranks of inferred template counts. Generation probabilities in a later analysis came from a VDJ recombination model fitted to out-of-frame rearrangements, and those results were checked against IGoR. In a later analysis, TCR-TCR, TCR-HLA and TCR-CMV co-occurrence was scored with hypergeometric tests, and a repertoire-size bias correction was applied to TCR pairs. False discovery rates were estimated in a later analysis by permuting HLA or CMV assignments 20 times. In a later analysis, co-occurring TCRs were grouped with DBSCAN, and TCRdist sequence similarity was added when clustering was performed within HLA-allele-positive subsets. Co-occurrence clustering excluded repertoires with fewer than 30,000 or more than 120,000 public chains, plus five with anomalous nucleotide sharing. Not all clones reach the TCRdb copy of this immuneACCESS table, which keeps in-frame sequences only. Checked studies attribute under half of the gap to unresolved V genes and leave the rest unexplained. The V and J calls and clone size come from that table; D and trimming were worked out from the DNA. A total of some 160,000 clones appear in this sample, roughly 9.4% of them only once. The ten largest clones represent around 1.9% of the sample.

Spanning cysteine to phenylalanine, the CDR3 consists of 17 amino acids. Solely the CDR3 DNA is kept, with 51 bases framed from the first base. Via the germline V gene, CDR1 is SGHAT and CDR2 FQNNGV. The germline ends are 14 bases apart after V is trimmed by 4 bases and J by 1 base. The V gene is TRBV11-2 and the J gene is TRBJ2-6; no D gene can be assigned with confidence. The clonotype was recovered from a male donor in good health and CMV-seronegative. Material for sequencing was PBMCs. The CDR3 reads CASSSRMSGSGANVLTF. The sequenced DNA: TGTGCCAGCAGCTCCCGTATGTCCGGGTCTGGGGCCAACGTCCTGACTTTC.